What follows are 18 T cell receptor beta chains derived from one specimen sequenced in a study of blood T cell repertoires in COVID-19. Profiling relied on immunoSEQ multiplex PCR, and the TCRdb table lists in-frame clones only, not all of them. The data show about 400,000 clones, with around 89% seen just once and about 4.5% held by the top ten. The source material was peripheral blood. The source of these receptors is a woman younger than 45 with acute or convalescent COVID-19.

The rearrangement uses TRBV4-2 and TRBJ2-5, with a tentative D call TRBD1 (5 bases). V was shortened by 1 base and J by 6 bases, with 12 bases between the two germline ends. This CDR3 comprises 14 residues. CDR1 is LGHNA, CDR2 YNFKEQ, per germline. CDR3 sequence reads: CASSQVIQGQTQYF. The CDR3 DNA follows: TGTGCCAGCAGCCAAGTGATTCAGGGTCAGACCCAGTACTTC.

The rearrangement joins TRBV29-1 to TRBJ2-2; tentative D call: TRBD1 (6 bases). CDR1 SQVTM and CDR2 ANQGSEA come from the germline V gene. V lost 6 bases and J 6 bases, leaving 14 bases between the germline ends. CDR3 length: 13 amino acids. The CDR3 DNA follows: TGCAGCGTCCTAAACAGGGTGCCCGGGGAGCTGTTTTTT. It yields the protein CSVLNRVPGELFF.

The chain employs TRBV30 and TRBJ1-3; TRBD1 matches 7 bases. This CDR3 has 14 residues. Trimming cost V 7 bases and J 0 bases; bases outside gene matches: 6. CDR1 and CDR2 from the germline V gene are GTSNPN and SVGIG (reference sequence). The CDR3, as DNA: TGTGCCTTGACAGGGAAGAGCTCTGGAAACACCATATATTTT. Protein: CALTGKSSGNTIYF.

About this clone itself: The junction and the germline gene differ at one end; a read error may be behind it. J is TRBJ1-4 and V is TRBV5-5; 7 positions match TRBD1. The germline gives CDR1 SGHKS, CDR2 YYEKEE (reference sequence). The CDR3 runs to 15 residues. Here the CDR3 reads CASSLGDSSGRGLSF. The CDR3 nucleotides read TGTGCCAGCAGCTTGGGGGACAGTTCAGGAAGGGGCCTCTCATTT.

The chain has TRBV2 and TRBJ1-2; perhaps TRBD1 as D (6 bases). V lost 7 bases, J lost 2 bases, and 8 bases lay in between. CDR1 is SNHLY and CDR2 is FYNNEI in the germline V gene. The length of the CDR3 is 12 residues. CDR3 coding DNA: TGTGCCAGCAACCAGGGGAACTATGGCTACACCTTC. Protein sequence: CASNQGNYGYTF.

The V gene is TRBV12-5, the J gene TRBJ2-1, with 13 nucleotides matching TRBD2. This CDR3 comprises 16 residues. V dropped 5 bases and J dropped 4; count of bases not matched to a gene: 5. The germline V gene has CDR1 LGHNT and CDR2 FRNRAP. CDR3 residues: CASGRTSGGLYNEQFF. The CDR3 nucleotides are TGTGCTAGTGGTAGGACTAGCGGGGGCCTTTACAATGAGCAGTTCTTC.

The chain has TRBV6-5 and TRBJ2-7; unclear D gene. The CDR3 extends over 15 amino acids. V gave up 0 bases and J gave up 5 bases, with 14 bases separating them. The germline CDR1 and CDR2 sequences are MNHEY and SVGAGI. The DNA for the CDR3 is TGTGCCAGCAGTTACTCTAGCCAAAGAGGCGACGAGCAGTACTTC. As protein: CASSYSSQRGDEQYF.

This chain joins TRBV3-1 (or the pseudogene TRBV3-2) and TRBJ2-5; 7 bases align to TRBD2. CDR1 is LGHDT, CDR2 YNNKEL, per germline (reference sequence). J lost 10 bases, V lost 1 base, and 3 bases had no gene match. The CDR3 loop spans 12 amino acids. The CDR3 here is CASSQGGGSQYF. The CDR3 coding sequence is TGTGCCAGCAGCCAAGGGGGGGGAAGCCAGTACTTC.

The rearrangement uses TRBV6-5 and TRBJ2-7; D might be TRBD1 (6 bases). Germline V CDR1 and CDR2: MNHEY, SVGAGI. V was trimmed by 0 bases and J by 3 bases, leaving 9 bases between them. The CDR3 is 14 residues long. The CDR3 reads CASSYSQGHYEQYF. In DNA, the CDR3 is TGTGCCAGCAGTTACTCCCAGGGGCACTACGAGCAGTACTTC.

V gene TRBV2 combines with J gene TRBJ2-7, with D tentatively TRBD2 (5 bases). Trimming pared 7 bases from V and 6 bases from J, leaving 10 bases between. The germline gives CDR1 SNHLY, CDR2 FYNNEI. The CDR3 length is 11 residues. The CDR3 protein is CASTSSTEQYF. The CDR3 DNA reads as TGTGCCAGCACTAGCTCGACCGAGCAGTACTTC.

The chain recombines TRBV19 with TRBJ1-3; D gene ambiguous. The germline V gene has CDR1 LNHDA and CDR2 SQIVND (reference sequence). The V end lost 1 base, the J end lost 4 bases, and 20 bases lay between the germline ends. The CDR3 has 18 residues. The CDR3, as DNA: TGTGCCAGTAGTATAGGGAGGACGCCGCAATTTTCAGGAAACACCATATATTTT. This gives the protein CASSIGRTPQFSGNTIYF.

This chain connects TRBV5-1 to TRBJ2-5, with 11 bases that match TRBD2. This CDR3 is built from 15 residues. Germline V lookup: CDR1 SGHRS, CDR2 YFSETQ. The ends lost 3 bases at V and 2 bases at J; junction bases unmatched: 3. The chain's CDR3 is CASSSGTSGQETQYF. The CDR3 DNA sequence: TGCGCCAGCAGCTCCGGGACTAGCGGACAAGAGACCCAGTACTTC.

J is TRBJ2-7 and V is TRBV7-9; TRBD2 agrees at 11 bases. This CDR3 contains 18 residues. J was trimmed by 3 bases and V by 2 bases; bases with no gene match: 12. Germline loops: CDR1 SEHNR, CDR2 FQNEAQ (reference sequence). CDR3 sequence: CASSLTRSPSGGNYEQYF. CDR3 coding DNA: TGTGCCAGCAGCTTAACTCGGAGTCCTAGCGGGGGGAACTACGAGCAGTACTTC.

The chain joins TRBV7-6 to TRBJ2-3, with a weak D call TRBD1 (6 bases). The CDR3 totals 15 residues. V lost 0 bases to trimming and J lost 0 bases, with 7 bases between them. Germline V gene sequence: CDR1 SGHVS, CDR2 FNYEAQ. The CDR3 nucleotides are TGTGCCAGCAGCTTAGCGAGGGGGAGCACAGATACGCAGTATTTT. It codes for CASSLARGSTDTQYF.

This chain uses TRBV7-9 with TRBJ2-1; the D gene is possibly TRBD2 (7 bases). The CDR3 loop spans 17 amino acids. The V end lost 5 bases, the J end lost 1 base, and 18 bases lay between the germline ends. From germline, CDR1 is SEHNR and CDR2 FQNEAQ (reference sequence). The CDR3 sequence is CASSPQGPRGSYNEQFF. CDR3 nucleotides: TGTGCCAGCAGCCCCCAGGGGCCGCGGGGGTCCTACAATGAGCAGTTCTTC.

In nucleotides, the CDR3 is TGTGCCAGCAGCGACGACGGCCGGTCGGGTTCACCCCTCCACTTT. This sequence encodes CASSDDGRSGSPLHF. The chain recombines TRBV9 with TRBJ1-6; D remains unclear. Germline assignment: CDR1 SGDLS and CDR2 YYNGEE. V dropped 3 bases and J dropped 9 bases, with 16 bases sitting between them. There are 15 residues in the CDR3.

This rearrangement joins TRBV6-1 to TRBJ1-2; tentative D call: TRBD1 (6 bases). Germline CDR1 and CDR2: MNHNS and SASEGT. This CDR3 is 16 amino acids long. V was shortened by 2 bases and J by 2 bases, with 15 bases between the two germline ends. This CDR3 reads CASSENFLGQNYGYTF. CDR3 nucleotide sequence: TGTGCCAGCAGTGAAAATTTTCTAGGACAGAACTATGGCTACACCTTC.

The chain carries TRBV9 and TRBJ2-2; D possibly corresponds to TRBD1 (7 bases). The CDR3 contains 15 residues. Trimming left V 3 bases short and J 1 base short, with 10 bases between. The germline V gene encodes CDR1 SGDLS and CDR2 YYNGEE. Written as DNA, the CDR3 is TGTGCCAGCAGCGGCGGGACAGTGAACACCGGGGAGCTGTTTTTT. Amino acid sequence: CASSGGTVNTGELFF.